This T cell receptor (beta chain) was recorded in a study of blood T cells in healthy people across ages. Study-wide points: Across the age range, TCR beta diversity per million T cells fell in a roughly linear way. Whereas aged donors had fewer naive CD4+ cells, long-lived donors had more of them and higher diversity. Unsorted PBMCs blocked a conclusive comparison of naive and antigen-experienced cells.

Only one count was recorded for this clonotype. Antigen specificity is unknown. V dropped 2 bases and J dropped 10 bases, with 10 bases sitting between them. The CDR3 contains 12 residues. Per germline, CDR1 MNHEY and CDR2 SVGAGI. For the second PCR, which ran for about 7 to 11 cycles, a sample-barcoded 5' primer and a J-beta primer mix were used. Researchers report that a template-switch adaptor with 12 random nucleotides tagged each cDNA molecule. TCRdb called the 5' RACE reads again in MiXCR, with one record for every CDR3 protein. The sample carries hundreds of thousands of distinct CDR3 sequences, around 41% recorded once.

The receptor comes from a man of 80 years or more in good health. V usage is TRBV6-5 and J usage is TRBJ2-3; maybe TRBD2 (5 bases). Material for sequencing was blood. DNA for the CDR3: TGTGCCAGCAGTTACGGTGCGGGTCCGCAGTATTTT. Residues: CASSYGAGPQYF.